Sequencing of this T cell receptor beta chain was carried out in a study of identifying expanded T cells in peripheral blood. General study points: Roughly 2-week clone count variance significantly increased as total template count grew. Around 1.2 clones differed between technical replicates, versus about 15 and 19 over time.

CDR3 length: 13 amino acids. Trimming shortened V by 3 bases and J by 5 bases, and 10 bases separated the two germline ends. CDR1 and CDR2 (germline): SEHNR, FQNEAQ (reference sequence). Remarks on this clone: What it binds is unknown.

Clones were read by immunoSEQ multiplex PCR, and TCRdb kept only the in-frame ones, dropping some. This sample carries some 90,000 clones, about 88% of them seen once, and the ten largest clones take under 20%. V is TRBV7-9 and J is TRBJ2-5; possible D gene TRBD2, 6 bases. The sequence derives from a person aged 18-69 years in good health. Specimen: blood. The CDR3: CASSFSGDETQYF. The CDR3 DNA reads as TGTGCCAGCAGCTTTTCGGGGGATGAGACCCAGTACTTC.